This T cell receptor (beta chain) is drawn from a study of CD8 T cells in ankylosing spondylitis. General study results and limits: Clones linked to disease, bearing a CD8+ phenotype, were relatively rare in peripheral blood. Made up of eight highly homologous variants, a TCR beta motif appeared characteristic of ankylosing spondylitis blood. Researchers reportedly found disease-linked clones significantly enriched in matched ankylosing spondylitis synovial fluid.

The sample holds one count of this clonotype. Antigen: not known. Germline V gene sequence: CDR1 SGHRS, CDR2 YFSETQ. V was shortened by 0 bases and J by 0 bases, with 10 bases between the two germline ends. The CDR3 is 16 residues long. Making the TCR beta libraries involved quantitative 5'-RACE with molecular barcodes. TCRdb processed the 5' RACE reads anew with MiXCR; each CDR3 protein has one entry. The profile shows some 800,000 distinct CDR3 sequences, roughly 12% of them singletons. The V call is TRBV5-1, the J call TRBJ2-1; the D is unclear. Sequenced material: blood, either unsorted or a sorted T cell fraction (not recorded which). The sequence derives from a male donor with ankylosing spondylitis. CDR3: CASSLGAVSSYNEQFF. CDR3 DNA: TGCGCCAGCAGCTTGGGGGCGGTAAGCTCCTACAATGAGCAGTTCTTC.